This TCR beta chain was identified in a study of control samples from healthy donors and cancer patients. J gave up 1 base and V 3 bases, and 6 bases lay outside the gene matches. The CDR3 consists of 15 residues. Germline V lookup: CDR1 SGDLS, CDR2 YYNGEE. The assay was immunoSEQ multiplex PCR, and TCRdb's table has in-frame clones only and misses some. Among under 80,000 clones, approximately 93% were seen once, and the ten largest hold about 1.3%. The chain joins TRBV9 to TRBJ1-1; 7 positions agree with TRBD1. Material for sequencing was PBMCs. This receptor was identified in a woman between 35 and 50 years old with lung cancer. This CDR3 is CASSDRQGGNTEAFF. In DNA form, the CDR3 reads TGTGCCAGCAGCGACCGACAGGGCGGGAACACTGAAGCTTTCTTT.